The 5 T cell receptor beta chains given below trace back to one sample, sequenced in a study of cytomegalovirus exposure and HLA in healthy donors. Only in-frame clones appear in the TCRdb table, and some are missing; sequencing was by immunoSEQ multiplex PCR. The sample has roughly 79,000 clones, 85% to 95% seen once; the top ten hold roughly 0.62%. Sequencing was carried out using PBMCs. These receptors were taken from a young man in good health and CMV-seronegative.

The V call is TRBV29-1, the J call TRBJ2-1, with 8 bases that match TRBD2. CDR1 and CDR2 (germline): SQVTM, ANQGSEA. Trimming at V came to 4 bases and at J to 3 bases, leaving 5 bases not matched to a gene. There are 14 residues in the CDR3. The CDR3 here is CSVVPGGDYNEQFF. DNA of the CDR3: TGCAGCGTTGTTCCCGGGGGGGACTACAATGAGCAGTTCTTC.

The chain is built from TRBV18 and TRBJ1-5; 12 bases are a match to TRBD1. Germline-derived CDR1 and CDR2 are KGHSH and LQKENI. Losses at the gene ends were 6 bases for V and 8 bases for J; bases not matched to a gene: 8. The CDR3 has 15 residues. The chain's CDR3 is CASSRGTGGGEPQHF. The CDR3, as DNA: TGTGCCAGCTCTCGGGGGACAGGGGGCGGGGAGCCCCAGCATTTT. The complete variable domain, with remaining parts taken from reference TRBV18 and TRBJ1-5, reads NAGVMQNPRHLVRRRGQEARLRCSPMKGHSHVYWYRQLPEEGLKFMVYLQKENIIDESGMPKERFSAEFPKEGPSILRIQQVVRGDSAAYFCASSRGTGGGEPQHFGDGTRLSIL.

This chain links TRBV6-5 with TRBJ2-2; the D gene is possibly TRBD2 (5 bases). With 6 bases removed from V and 6 bases from J, the gap between germline ends came to 14 bases. The CDR3 length is 14 residues. Germline loops: CDR1 MNHEY, CDR2 SVGAGI. CDR3 coding DNA: TGTGCCAGCAGCCTAGTCGGGGAATCCGGGGAGCTGTTTTTT. This encodes CASSLVGESGELFF.

The chain combines TRBV6-1 with TRBJ2-7, with a weak D call TRBD2 (6 bases). Between the trimmed V and J ends, which lost 3 bases and 1 base, there was a span of 10 bases. CDR1 and CDR2 (germline): MNHNS, SASEGT. The CDR3 length is 14 residues. Here the CDR3 DNA reads TGTGCCAGCAGTGAGCAAGGGACTTCCTACGAGCAGTACTTC. This gives the protein CASSEQGTSYEQYF.

The genes are TRBV5-1 and TRBJ1-1; D gene ambiguous. In germline, CDR1 is SGHRS, CDR2 YFSETQ. The CDR3 spans 14 residues. The V and J ends lost 3 bases and 0 bases respectively, with 9 bases between them. The CDR3 DNA follows: TGCGCCAGCAGCTCCCTTCCAGTGAACACTGAAGCTTTCTTT. It codes for CASSSLPVNTEAFF. The full variable domain, in which reference TRBV5-1 and TRBJ1-1 provide the parts outside the CDR3, is KAGVTQTPRYLIKTRGQQVTLSCSPISGHRSVSWYQQTPGQGLQFLFEYFSETQRNKGNFPGRFSGRQFSNSRSEMNVSTLELGDSALYLCASSSLPVNTEAFFGQGTRLTVV.